The subject of this entry is one T cell receptor (beta chain). No cognate antigen has been identified for it. No quality values exist for individual bases; no much larger clone is one base distant. The method behind the library was the immunoSEQ multiplex PCR assay. For the multiplex PCR, a mixture combining 60 forward primers for TCR Vbeta segments and 13 reverse primers for TCR Jbeta segments was used. The CDR3 region of rearranged TCR beta genes was amplified from genomic DNA by a multiplex PCR assay. Amplified TCR beta libraries were sequenced as 87-base-pair reads on the Illumina HiSeq System. As for the authors' bioinformatics: A later analysis counted approximately 76 million unique TCR beta chains across the 650 to 800 repertoires, and some 11 million of these chains were shared by at least two donors. A nearest-neighbor algorithm error-corrected the raw reads and collapsed the reads into unique sequences, merging closely related sequences to remove PCR and sequencing errors. CDR3 sequences were aligned to IMGT reference sequences to assign V, D and J gene segments. For a sequence to be retained, a match of at least six nucleotides was required to both a V gene segment and a J gene segment. Rearrangements were called productive when the CDR3 lacked stop codons and stayed in frame with V and J; all others were non-productive. Following IMGT convention, CDR3 was defined as the stretch from the second conserved V-encoded cysteine up to the conserved J-encoded phenylalanine. The earlier analysis of a few hundred of the donors excluded sequences that lacked an unambiguous match to a single V gene segment. In an earlier analysis of approximately 590 of the donors, a V segment was called functional when productive rearrangements were above 56.7%, and segregating when the standard deviation between donors exceeded 5%. A statistical classification framework was built to diagnose cytomegalovirus status from the catalog of TCR beta chain sequences. In a later analysis, TCR nucleotide sequences were compared against IMGT/GENE-DB human TR gene sequences so that V and J genes could be assigned. A later analysis assigned CDR3 sequences and most-parsimonious VDJ recombination scenarios with the TCRdist pipeline. In a later analysis, each TCR beta chain was defined by its CDR3 amino acid sequence together with its V-gene family, and reads without a unique V-gene family were excluded. To address suspected cross-contamination and a sequencing artifact, a later analysis removed a few hundred highly shared, low-generation-probability nucleotide sequences. For each public chain, a later analysis derived a clonal expansion index from normalized ranks of inferred template counts within each repertoire. In a later analysis, generation probabilities were computed using a VDJ recombination model fitted to out-of-frame rearrangements, and the results were checked against IGoR. A later analysis scored TCR-TCR, TCR-HLA and TCR-CMV co-occurrence with hypergeometric tests, applying a repertoire-size bias correction to TCR pairs. False discovery rates were estimated in a later analysis by permuting HLA or CMV assignments 20 times. A later analysis grouped co-occurring TCRs with DBSCAN, adding TCRdist sequence similarity when clustering within HLA-allele-positive subsets. Repertoires with fewer than 30,000 or more than 120,000 public chains were left out of co-occurrence clustering, as were several repertoires with anomalous nucleotide sharing. TCRdb took over this immuneACCESS table, retaining in-frame rearrangements with V and J assigned. Such tables are incomplete; in checked studies, under half of the missing clones stem from an unresolved V gene, and the remainder is unexplained. That table is the source of V, J and clone size, and D and trimming were worked out from the DNA. The sample profile shows roughly 150,000 clones; around 82% of them were found once. Around 7% of the sample belongs to the ten largest clones.

V drops 1 base and J drops 1 base, leaving 18 bases in between. Inclusive of the bounding cysteine and phenylalanine, the CDR3 is 19 residues long. The CDR3 DNA has 57 bases and is translated from base 1. CDR1 and CDR2 (SGHRS, YFSETQ) derive from the germline V gene. The cohort was made up of about 670 healthy bone marrow donors. At the time of sampling, all cohort members were nominally healthy, though unrecorded immune exposures were likely present. The donor tested CMV seropositive, placing the donor among the 250 to 300 seropositive members of the cohort. Each donor provided a peripheral blood sample, and peripheral blood mononuclear cells were used for TCR beta sequencing. The Qiagen DNeasy Blood Extraction Kit was used to extract genomic DNA from the blood cell samples. This specimen comes from a study of cytomegalovirus exposure and HLA in healthy donors (TCRdb year 2017). Regarding the study in general: In an earlier analysis of about 560 of the donors, less than 350 Gb of sequence data and 90 million to 120 million unique TCR beta sequences from 150 million to 200 million T cells were reported. Approximately 310 gigabases of sequencing data and tens of millions of unique TCR sequences were included in an early release covering about 600 HLA-typed donors. Of the approximately 400 genotyped donors, around 81% fell in the genetic ancestry cluster associated with self-reported Caucasian donors. The aim of the study was to test whether cataloging public T cell receptors could identify signatures of past pathogen exposure. Using immunosequencing, the study profiled T cell repertoires from 500 to 800 subjects and related those repertoires to cytomegalovirus serostatus. A separate validation cohort of some 130 different subjects was used in addition to the roughly 640-subject first cohort. The study combined high-throughput TCR immunosequencing, statistical association of individual TCRs with disease status, and machine learning to predict cytomegalovirus infection status. A later analysis re-analyzed previously published TCR beta repertoires from 550 to 700 donors and added high-resolution HLA genotyping to study TCR occurrence patterns. Rather than drawing on any new phenotypic data, the later analysis identified candidate immune exposures from TCR beta sequences and the way those sequences occurred across donors. An earlier analysis of fewer than 700 of the donors applied high-throughput TCR beta sequencing to assess whether each TCR beta V gene segment acted as functional or pseudogenic. Alongside the repertoire data, information on donor age, sex, ethnicity and CMV serostatus was compiled. A later genetic analysis took genome-wide SNP genotypes for about 55% of the 666 donors and used that subset as a discovery cohort. All discovery cohort repertoires had been generated using a single sequencing platform. HLA typing included class I and class II loci at four-digit resolution. Typing coverage differed by locus: A, B, C, DRB1 and DQB1 were typed in about 629-630 donors, DQA1 in 500 to 550, DPA1 in over 600, and DPB1 in around 440. Four to six DR-DQ haplotypes were handled as single units for association and clustering, since linkage in the cohort was strong. Among about 370 genotyped donors of the cohort, an average of around 250,000 unique TCR beta nucleotide sequences was sequenced per donor, of which 15% to 20% were non-productive. Broader findings and caveats from the paper: Presence/absence analyses assumed roughly uniform sequencing depth across donors, an assumption that may not hold. For the cohort, immune exposure information was limited to CMV serostatus. Compared with equally common non-associated chains, HLA-associated TCR beta chains in a later analysis were more clonally expanded and had lower generation probabilities. In a later analysis, around 15,000 TCR beta sequences were associated with specific HLA alleles at a false discovery rate of 0.05. In this cohort, only TCR beta chains were sequenced, and detectable features were limited by the absence of alpha or paired-chain data. When HLA alleles, especially DR and DQ, strongly co-occurred, attributing TCR associations to individual alleles was difficult. Correlated functional status among segregating V segments might reflect linkage disequilibrium, but an unknown experimental factor could not be ruled out. The authors suggested that the approach could potentially be extended to other disease states and immunological phenotypes. In the study, roughly 160 TCR beta chains were listed as associated with cytomegalovirus. Some IMGT-functional V segments, including TRBV6-2 and TRBV6-3, could not be told apart with the 87-base-pair reads, so those segments were excluded. Compared with the approximately 710-donor mean, donors in an Asian-associated ancestry cluster had fewer N-insertions in productive TCRs, according to a later genetic analysis. In vitro tests confirmed that three of the cytomegalovirus-associated TCR beta chains recognize cytomegalovirus antigens. The classifier was reported to diagnose cytomegalovirus status with high specificity and sensitivity in both the original and validation cohorts. Across donors, most TCR sequences were observed very rarely, whereas some public TCRs were present in many individuals. The sequencing pipeline was judged likely to have produced a cluster of highly shared sequence variants as a technical artifact. A further reported finding was that TCR beta sequences accurately predicted the HLA-A and HLA-B alleles for most subjects in the first cohort. In a later analysis, TCR association rates were found to vary across HLA loci, with the most associated TCRs seen for DRB1 alleles and the fewest for HLA-C alleles. V-gene and J-gene trimming of TCR beta chains was associated with a missense DCLRE1C variant in a later genetic analysis, and the association was replicated in an independent cohort. The earlier analysis of a few hundred of the donors excluded approximately 15 rarely observed V segments, including chromosome 9 orphons, because counts were too low. An earlier analysis of around 600 of the donors showed that most TCR beta V segments appeared in productive rearrangements either about 90% or about 30% of the time, which broadly matched IMGT annotations. Several of the top co-occurrence clusters appeared to be linked to parvovirus B19, influenza, CMV and Epstein-Barr virus, according to a later analysis. Most CMV-associated TCR beta chains appeared to be HLA-restricted in a later analysis, and the HLA associations seemed to be driven largely by CMV exposure. HLA typing was unavailable for some donors at each locus, so association tests used only the typed subset.

This sequence uses TRBV5-1 and TRBJ2-6, and the D gene may be TRBD1, 5 bases matching. The sample was PBMCs. The sequence came from a woman aged 50 to 65 in good health and CMV-seropositive. Here is the DNA: TGCGCCAGCAGCTTGAGGCCCCAGGGCCAGGGATCTGGGGCCAACGTCCTGACTTTC. Translation gives CASSLRPQGQGSGANVLTF.